Each of the 3 T cell receptor beta chains below was sequenced from the same sample in a study of T cell changes during pregnancy in multiple sclerosis. TCRdb's copy holds only in-frame clones and misses some; the assay was immunoSEQ multiplex PCR. The sample shows more than 40,000 clones, about 90% of them seen only once. The sample here was peripheral blood, taken in the first trimester of pregnancy. All receptors come from a female donor in good health, enrolled as a control in a pregnancy study.

The chain is built from TRBV6-1 and TRBJ2-7; D unclear. Trimming took off 9 bases at V and 2 bases at J, with 8 bases between the two ends. The length of the CDR3 is 11 residues. Per the germline V gene, CDR1 is MNHNS and CDR2 is SASEGT. CDR3 protein: CARSSTYEQYF. For the CDR3, the DNA is TGTGCCAGGTCCAGTACCTACGAGCAGTACTTC.

This chain uses TRBV4-3 with TRBJ1-1, with TRBD1 matching over 8 bases. V dropped 5 bases and J dropped 0; count of bases not matched to a gene: 8. Per germline, CDR1 LGHNA and CDR2 YSLEER. The CDR3 loop spans 16 amino acids. The CDR3: CASSKGQDIMNTEAFF. CDR3 DNA: TGCGCCAGCAGCAAGGGACAGGATATTATGAACACTGAAGCTTTCTTT.

V usage is TRBV11-3 and J usage is TRBJ2-3; D is perhaps TRBD2 (7 bases). This CDR3 has 16 residues. V lost 5 bases, J lost 4 bases, and 19 bases lay in between. From germline, CDR1 is SGHNT and CDR2 YENEEA. The CDR3 sequence: CASSRGGGDGADTQYF. The CDR3 nucleotides read TGTGCCAGCAGCCGGGGCGGGGGCGATGGCGCAGATACGCAGTATTTT.